This T cell receptor beta chain was recovered during a study of tumor-infiltrating lymphocytes in primary liver carcinoma. Study-wide background: Lesions, classed as T1-T3 N0M0, spanned roughly 4.2 to 10 cm across. Study-level findings and limits: Merely about 8-25% of top clones occurred in all five tumor regions.

A note on this clonotype: Its cognate antigen is unknown. The junction does not match germline at one end; this may be a read error.

With a constant-region primer, TCR beta cDNA was made from 450 to 500 ng of total RNA. Three rounds of nested multiplex PCR with slightly modified ARM-PCR produced TCR beta libraries. Running around 10 cycles apiece, the first two PCR rounds relied on TRBV1-TRBV30 forward primers together with a C-beta reverse primer. Each CDR3 protein gets one entry after TCRdb re-called the multiplex PCR reads with MiXCR. The data show approximately 110,000 distinct CDR3 sequences, with around 62% seen just once and around 9.7% held by the top ten. From roughly 21-30 mg of unsorted bulk tissue, DNA and RNA were co-extracted together. The authors sampled five separate regions per tumor. Tumor samples all exceeded 90% viable tumor cells. Per the germline V gene, CDR1 is DFQATT and CDR2 is SNEGSKA (reference sequence). This CDR3 comprises 15 residues.

This clonotype was sampled from a woman aged 60-75 years with primary liver carcinoma and hepatitis B virus infection. The chain has TRBV20-1 and TRBJ1-2; D unclear. Input material: liver tumor tissue from sampling region 1. Specified subset: tumor region T1, superior pole. CDR3 DNA sequence: TGCAGTGCTAGCCAAAGTGGGCAGCCTAACTATGGCTATACCTTC. Encoded protein: CSASQSGQPNYGYTF.